The 26 T cell receptor beta chains below were found in one sample sequenced in a study of identical twins. MiXCR was run by TCRdb on the 5' RACE reads, yielding one entry per CDR3 protein. The data hold approximately 490,000 distinct CDR3 sequences, with under 25% observed a single time. The same sample was also studied in work on yellow fever vaccine responses in identical twins.

The sample was CD4+ T cells sorted from blood. The receptors here all came from a woman between 18 and 29 years old in good health.

This clonotype has just a few counts. The gene calls are TRBV10-3 and TRBJ2-2, with TRBD2 identical over 8 bases. CDR3 size: 14 residues. Looked up from germline, CDR1 is ENHRY and CDR2 is SYGVKD. Germline trimming cut 4 bases from V and 4 bases from J; bases unmatched to any gene: 2. For the CDR3, the DNA is TGTGCCATCAGTGGCGGGGGGAGCACCGGGGAGCTGTTTTTT. Translating it yields CAISGGGSTGELFF.

The chain employs TRBV18 and TRBJ2-6; D ambiguous. The CDR3 has 15 amino acids. From germline, CDR1 is KGHSH and CDR2 LQKENI. Trimming removed 4 bases from V and 0 bases from J, with 7 bases in between. CDR3 residues: CASSLTSSGANVLTF. The DNA of the CDR3 is TGTGCCAGCTCACTGACCTCCTCTGGGGCCAACGTCCTGACTTTC.

The V gene is TRBV12-3 or TRBV12-4, the J gene TRBJ2-1; 10 bases fit TRBD2. The CDR3 covers 16 residues. After removal of 2 bases from V and 0 bases from J, the junction contained 1 base not matched to a gene. CDR3 loop: CASSLIAGGSYNEQFF. The DNA for the CDR3 is TGTGCCAGCAGTTTAATAGCGGGGGGCTCCTACAATGAGCAGTTCTTC.

V usage is TRBV20-1 and J usage is TRBJ2-2; 8 bases fit TRBD2. Germline V gene lookup returns CDR1 DFQATT and CDR2 SNEGSKA (reference sequence). The trim removed 6 bases at V and 7 bases at J, leaving 7 bases unmatched. The CDR3 has 13 amino acids. The CDR3 protein is CSAAGGAGGELFF. The CDR3 DNA follows: TGCAGTGCCGCGGGGGGCGCGGGCGGGGAGCTGTTTTTT.

Only a few counts were recorded for this clonotype. The chain joins TRBV2 to TRBJ2-1; D gene ambiguous. Trimming left V 1 base short and J 6 bases short, with 10 bases between. CDR1 is SNHLY, CDR2 FYNNEI, per germline. The CDR3 spans 14 residues. The CDR3, as DNA: TGTGCCAGCAGTGAAGGGCGCAGGCTCAATGAGCAGTTCTTC. Translation gives CASSEGRRLNEQFF.

The CDR3 region has the DNA TGCGCCAGCAGTGACACCTTAATGGGACTTAGCGAGCAGTACGTC. Translated, it gives CASSDTLMGLSEQYV. V gene TRBV10-1 combines with J gene TRBJ2-7, with D possibly TRBD2 on 6 matching bases. This CDR3 contains 15 residues. Between the trimmed V and J ends, which lost 3 bases and 6 bases, there was a span of 18 bases. CDR1 and CDR2 (germline): WNHNN, SYGVQD (reference sequence).

The chain combines TRBV5-1 with TRBJ2-7; possibly TRBD2 for D (6 bases). The CDR3 totals 13 residues. Between the trimmed V and J ends, which lost 0 bases and 6 bases, there was a span of 10 bases. The germline V gene encodes CDR1 SGHRS and CDR2 YFSETQ. The DNA of the CDR3 is TGCGCCAGCAGCTTGGCCGCCGGGGGCGAGCAGTACTTC. The encoded protein is CASSLAAGGEQYF.

The chain is built from TRBV2 and TRBJ2-5; D is possibly TRBD1 or TRBD2 (5 bases each). The length of the CDR3 is 14 residues. Germline CDR1 reads SNHLY; CDR2 reads FYNNEI. Between the trimmed V and J ends, which lost 5 bases and 5 bases, there was a span of 15 bases. The CDR3 DNA sequence: TGTGCCAGCAGTCGGGACGGGCTGGTTGAGACCCAGTACTTC. It codes for CASSRDGLVETQYF.

There are many counts of this clonotype. The chain uses TRBV3-1 and TRBJ1-1; D is uncertain. Germline lookup yields CDR1 LGHDT and CDR2 YNNKEL (reference sequence). This CDR3 comprises 13 residues. With 2 bases removed from V and 6 bases from J, the gap between germline ends came to 10 bases. The CDR3 bases are TGTGCCAGCAGCCAATTACAGTCGGCTGAAGCTTTCTTT. It yields the protein CASSQLQSAEAFF.

The chain couples TRBV20-1 to TRBJ2-7; D is possibly TRBD1 (5 bases). The V end lost 1 base, the J end lost 5 bases, and 9 bases lay between the germline ends. The CDR3 consists of 12 residues. In germline, CDR1 is DFQATT, CDR2 SNEGSKA (reference sequence). CDR3 nucleotides: TGCAGTGCTAGAGCCCAGGGCCACGAGCAGTACGTC. This encodes CSARAQGHEQYV.

The chain recombines TRBV7-2 with TRBJ2-2, with D uncertain. The V gene's germline CDR1 is SGHTA and CDR2 FQGNSA. Trimming took off 2 bases at V and 5 bases at J, with 15 bases between the two ends. The CDR3 spans 16 residues. As DNA, the CDR3 is TGTGCCAGCAGCTTAAAGCTGTCTAGTTATACCGGGGAGCTGTTTTTT. Amino acids: CASSLKLSSYTGELFF.

This clonotype was detected a few times. The rearrangement joins TRBV5-1 to TRBJ1-2, with D maybe TRBD1 (5 bases). The CDR3 length is 15 residues. CDR1 is SGHRS, CDR2 YFSETQ, per germline. V gave up 5 bases and J gave up 5 bases, with 19 bases separating them. The CDR3 bases are TGCGCCAGCAGGCCAGGGACCGCCAGTTGGTATGGCTACACCTTC. Translated: CASRPGTASWYGYTF. Drawing the rest from reference TRBV5-1 and TRBJ1-2, the complete variable domain is KAGVTQTPRYLIKTRGQQVTLSCSPISGHRSVSWYQQTPGQGLQFLFEYFSETQRNKGNFPGRFSGRQFSNSRSEMNVSTLELGDSALYLCASRPGTASWYGYTFGSGTRLTVV.

The V gene is TRBV24-1, the J gene TRBJ2-3; 8 positions agree with TRBD1. Germline V gene data show CDR1 as KGHDR and CDR2 as SFDVKD. V shed 3 bases, J shed 7 bases, and the junction held 11 bases outside the gene matches. There are 16 residues in the CDR3. CDR3 in DNA: TGTGCCACCAGTGATCTGGACAGGGCTTCAGCGAATACGCAGTATTTT. It yields the protein CATSDLDRASANTQYF.

There are a few counts of this clonotype. J is TRBJ2-1 and V is TRBV20-1; weak D call: TRBD2 (6 bases). Trimming shortened V by 0 bases and J by 0 bases, and 12 bases separated the two germline ends. This CDR3 has 16 amino acids. CDR1 is DFQATT and CDR2 is SNEGSKA in the germline V gene (reference sequence). CDR3 amino acids: CSARDRTTSSYNEQFF. CDR3 nucleotide sequence: TGCAGTGCTAGAGATCGGACTACGAGCTCCTACAATGAGCAGTTCTTC.

This clonotype was observed a few times. J is TRBJ2-7 and V is TRBV12-3 or TRBV12-4; TRBD2 agrees at 13 bases. Losses at the gene ends were 6 bases for V and 4 bases for J; bases not matched to a gene: 3. The CDR3 is made up of 14 amino acids. The CDR3 DNA sequence: TGTGCCAGCAGCATGACTAGCGGGGGGTACGAGCAGTACTTC. It translates to CASSMTSGGYEQYF.

This chain links TRBV12-3 or TRBV12-4 with TRBJ2-3; D might be TRBD1 (5 bases). The V end lost 6 bases, the J end lost 3 bases, and 16 bases lay between the germline ends. This CDR3 is 15 amino acids long. The CDR3 DNA reads TGTGCCAGCAGAGGCCGACCAGGGAAAACAGATACGCAGTATTTT. Protein sequence: CASRGRPGKTDTQYF.

The chain has TRBV20-1 and TRBJ2-7; TRBD1 is a possible D gene (6 bases). Germline-derived CDR1 and CDR2 are DFQATT and SNEGSKA (reference sequence). The CDR3 has 13 residues. Between the trimmed V and J ends, which lost 4 bases and 1 base, there was a span of 11 bases. CDR3 sequence (DNA): TGCAGTGCTAAGAGGGACACATCCTACGAGCAGTACTTC. This gives the protein CSAKRDTSYEQYF.

This clonotype was seen only once. V and J are TRBV6-1 and TRBJ2-1; D is uncertain. V lost 6 bases, J lost 6 bases, and 15 bases lay in between. The CDR3 consists of 14 residues. CDR1 is MNHNS and CDR2 is SASEGT in the germline V gene. The CDR3 spells CASSRRPGGNEQFF. For the CDR3, the DNA is TGTGCCAGCAGCCGTCGACCAGGCGGCAATGAGCAGTTCTTC.

The chain has TRBV25-1 and TRBJ1-1; D is unclear. Germline V gives CDR1 MGHDK, CDR2 SYGVNS. With 1 base removed from V and 3 bases from J, the gap between germline ends came to 9 bases. CDR3 length equals 14 residues. CDR3 sequence (DNA): TGTGCCAGCAGTGAATCGATAGGCCACACTGAAGCTTTCTTT. Its translation: CASSESIGHTEAFF.

This clonotype was recorded a few times. The rearrangement uses TRBV3-1 and TRBJ2-1; TRBD1 matches 10 bases. This CDR3 has 15 amino acids. V lost 7 bases to trimming and J lost 6 bases; unmatched junction nucleotides: 9. The germline V gene encodes CDR1 LGHDT and CDR2 YNNKEL (reference sequence). The CDR3 sequence is CASIDRDRGSNEQFF. The CDR3 DNA is TGTGCCAGCATCGACCGGGACAGGGGATCCAATGAGCAGTTCTTC.

This clonotype was seen only a few times. J is TRBJ1-6 and V is TRBV20-1, with TRBD1 identical over 10 bases. The CDR3 covers 13 residues. V shed 3 bases and J 7 bases; nucleotides not matched to a gene: 0. Germline assignment: CDR1 DFQATT and CDR2 SNEGSKA (reference sequence). Here the CDR3 reads CSARGQGNSPLHF. The CDR3, as DNA: TGCAGTGCTAGGGGACAGGGGAATTCACCCCTCCACTTT.

This clonotype was detected only a few times. The V call is TRBV5-1, the J call TRBJ2-2, with a possible D match to TRBD1 (5 bases). V lost 1 base and J 1 base, leaving 11 bases between the germline ends. CDR1 SGHRS and CDR2 YFSETQ come from the germline V gene. This CDR3 has 16 amino acids. CDR3 coding DNA: TGCGCCAGCAGCTTGTGGGTGACAGTGAACACCGGGGAGCTGTTTTTT. It is translated as CASSLWVTVNTGELFF.

This clonotype was recorded a few times. The CDR3 DNA sequence: TGTGCCAGCAGCCGGGGGAGGCAGGGCCTTAATACGCAGTATTTT. This translates into CASSRGRQGLNTQYF. The chain is built from TRBV3-1 and TRBJ2-3, with D maybe TRBD2 (6 bases). The CDR3 runs 15 residues. V lost 4 bases, J lost 7 bases, and 18 bases lay in between. Germline-derived CDR1 and CDR2 are LGHDT and YNNKEL (reference sequence).

This clonotype was seen more than once but under ten times. This sequence joins TRBV28 and TRBJ2-7, with D possibly being TRBD2 (6 bases). The germline V gene encodes CDR1 MDHEN and CDR2 SYDVKM. With 3 bases removed from V and 0 bases from J, the gap between germline ends came to 12 bases. CDR3 length: 15 residues. The DNA for the CDR3 is TGTGCCAGCAGTTTCGCGGGACGGAACTCCTACGAGCAGTACTTC. Translating gives CASSFAGRNSYEQYF. Looking up the rest from reference TRBV28 and TRBJ2-7 gives the full variable domain: DVKVTQSSRYLVKRTGEKVFLECVQDMDHENMFWYRQDPGLGLRLIYFSYDVKMKEKGDIPEGYSVSREKKERFSLILESASTNQTSMYLCASSFAGRNSYEQYFGPGTRLTVT.

The chain links TRBV15 to TRBJ2-3; D remains unclear. Germline V gene sequence: CDR1 LNHNV, CDR2 YYDKDF (reference sequence). The CDR3 has 13 residues. The V and J ends lost 5 bases and 6 bases respectively, with 12 bases between them. The chain's CDR3 is CATSARTADTQYF. The DNA of the CDR3 is TGTGCCACCAGCGCCAGGACCGCGGATACGCAGTATTTT.

This clonotype was recorded once. V and J are TRBV28 and TRBJ1-1, with D possibly TRBD1 on 6 matching bases. The V end lost 7 bases, the J end lost 10 bases, and 13 bases lay between the germline ends. This CDR3 contains 11 residues. Germline values: CDR1 MDHEN, CDR2 SYDVKM. Here the CDR3 DNA reads TGTGCCAGCAACACACAGGGTAGAGCTTTCTTT. Translating gives CASNTQGRAFF.